This TCR beta chain was captured by sequencing in a study of Ad26.COV2.S vaccination and SARS-CoV-2 variants. Study-level information: Donor was in the COV1001 Ad26.COV2.S trial arm. Study-level results: Non-spike TCR breadth did not differ much between vaccine and placebo recipients. Considerable breadth of spike-specific CD8+ and CD4+ T cell responses has reportedly been documented following vaccination. Assessments of TCR breadth and depth may have underestimated the total T cell responses.

The protocol was immunoSEQ multiplex PCR, while the TCRdb copy is restricted to in-frame clones and leaves out a portion. The sample includes under 600,000 clones, roughly nine tenths of them seen just once. The treatment is: some 20 received Ad26.COV2.S at low or high dose, single or two shots; 5 received placebo; per-sample allocation not given. Sampling was performed 63 days after the first vaccine or placebo injection. A remark on this clone: Its antigen is unidentified.

This CDR3 has 12 residues. CDR1 is MNHNS, CDR2 SASEGT, per germline. Trimming removed 2 bases at V and 14 bases at J, with 10 bases between. V gene TRBV6-1 combines with J gene TRBJ1-6; unclear D gene. This receptor was obtained from a person aged 18-60 years who received the Ad26.COV2.S COVID-19 vaccine or a placebo. The specimen was peripheral blood, collected in a trial of Ad26.COV2.S vaccine versus placebo. The CDR3 spells CASSESQSTLHF. As DNA, the CDR3 is TGTGCCAGCAGTGAATCACAGTCCACCCTCCACTTT.